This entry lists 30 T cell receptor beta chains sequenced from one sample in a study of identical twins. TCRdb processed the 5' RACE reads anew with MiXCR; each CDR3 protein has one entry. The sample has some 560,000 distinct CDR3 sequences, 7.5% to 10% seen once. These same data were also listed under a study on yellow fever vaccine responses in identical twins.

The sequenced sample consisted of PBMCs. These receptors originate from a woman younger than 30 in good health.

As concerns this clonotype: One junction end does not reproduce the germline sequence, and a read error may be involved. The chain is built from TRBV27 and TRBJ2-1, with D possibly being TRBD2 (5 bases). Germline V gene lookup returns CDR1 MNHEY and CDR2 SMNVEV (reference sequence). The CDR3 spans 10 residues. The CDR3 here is CASRDERLIF. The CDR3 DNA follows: TGTGCCAGCAGGGACGAGCGGCTGATCTTC.

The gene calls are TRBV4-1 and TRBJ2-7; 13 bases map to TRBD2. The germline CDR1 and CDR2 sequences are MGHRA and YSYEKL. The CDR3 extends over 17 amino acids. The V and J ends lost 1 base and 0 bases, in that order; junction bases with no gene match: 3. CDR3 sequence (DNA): TGCGCCAGCAGCCAAGTACTAGCGGGAGGGCTCTCCTACGAGCAGTACTTC. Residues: CASSQVLAGGLSYEQYF.

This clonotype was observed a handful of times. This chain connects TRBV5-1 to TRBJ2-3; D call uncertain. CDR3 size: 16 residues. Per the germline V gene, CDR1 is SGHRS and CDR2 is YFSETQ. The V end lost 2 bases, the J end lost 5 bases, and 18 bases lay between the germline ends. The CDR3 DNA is TGCGCCAGCAGCTTCCGCGGTCCTTCCGGCGTAGATACGCAGTATTTT. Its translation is CASSFRGPSGVDTQYF.

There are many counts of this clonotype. CDR3: CASSTRGANTGELFF. As DNA, the CDR3 is TGTGCCAGCAGCACCCGGGGGGCGAACACCGGGGAGCTGTTTTTT. The chain joins TRBV7-8 to TRBJ2-2, with 7 bases aligning to TRBD2. The germline V gene has CDR1 SGHVS and CDR2 FQNEAQ. The CDR3 is 15 amino acids. Trimming at V came to 5 bases and at J to 0 bases, leaving 3 bases not matched to a gene.

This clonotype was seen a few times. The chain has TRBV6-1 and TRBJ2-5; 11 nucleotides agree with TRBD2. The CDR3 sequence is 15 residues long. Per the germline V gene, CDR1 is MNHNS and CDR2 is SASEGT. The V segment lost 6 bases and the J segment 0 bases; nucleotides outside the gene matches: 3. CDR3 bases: TGTGCCAGCAGGAAGGGACTAGCGGACCAAGAGACCCAGTACTTC. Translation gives CASRKGLADQETQYF.

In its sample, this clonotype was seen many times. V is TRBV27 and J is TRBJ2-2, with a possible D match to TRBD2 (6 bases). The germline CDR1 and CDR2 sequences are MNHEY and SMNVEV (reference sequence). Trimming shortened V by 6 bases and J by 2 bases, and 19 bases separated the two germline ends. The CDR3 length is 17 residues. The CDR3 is CASRTQWGLSNTGELFF. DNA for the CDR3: TGTGCCAGCAGGACACAATGGGGACTTTCTAACACCGGGGAGCTGTTTTTT.

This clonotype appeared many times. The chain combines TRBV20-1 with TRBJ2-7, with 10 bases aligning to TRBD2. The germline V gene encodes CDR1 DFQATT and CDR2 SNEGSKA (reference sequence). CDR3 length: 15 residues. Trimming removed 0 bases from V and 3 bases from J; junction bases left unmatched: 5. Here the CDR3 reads CSARDLLAGDYEQYF. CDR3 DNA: TGCAGTGCTAGAGACTTGCTAGCGGGGGACTACGAGCAGTACTTC.

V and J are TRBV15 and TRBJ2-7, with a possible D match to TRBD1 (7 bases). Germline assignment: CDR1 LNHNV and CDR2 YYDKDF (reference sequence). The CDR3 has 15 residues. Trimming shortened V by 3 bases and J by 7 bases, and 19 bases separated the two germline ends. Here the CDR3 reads CATSREQGGPREQYF. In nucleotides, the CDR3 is TGTGCCACCAGCAGGGAGCAGGGGGGACCTCGGGAGCAGTACTTC.

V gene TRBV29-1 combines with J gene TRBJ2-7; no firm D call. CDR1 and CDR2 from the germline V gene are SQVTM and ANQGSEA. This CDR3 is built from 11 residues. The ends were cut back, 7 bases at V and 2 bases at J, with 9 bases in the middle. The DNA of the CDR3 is TGCAGCGGGGCAACCGCCTACGAGCAGTACTTC. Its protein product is CSGATAYEQYF.

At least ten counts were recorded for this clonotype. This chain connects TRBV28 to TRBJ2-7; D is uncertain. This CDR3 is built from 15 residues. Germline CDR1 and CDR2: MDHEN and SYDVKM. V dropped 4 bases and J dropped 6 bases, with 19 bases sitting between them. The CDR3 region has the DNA TGTGCCAGCAGTTCCCCTGAACGCCTGAGAGTCGAGCAGTACTTC. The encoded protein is CASSSPERLRVEQYF.

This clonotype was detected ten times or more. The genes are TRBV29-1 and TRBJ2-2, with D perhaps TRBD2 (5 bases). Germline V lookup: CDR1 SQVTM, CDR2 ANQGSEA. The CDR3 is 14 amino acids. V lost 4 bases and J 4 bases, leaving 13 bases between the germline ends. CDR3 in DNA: TGCAGCGTTGGGTTTAGGGCGGGCACCGGGGAGCTGTTTTTT. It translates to CSVGFRAGTGELFF.

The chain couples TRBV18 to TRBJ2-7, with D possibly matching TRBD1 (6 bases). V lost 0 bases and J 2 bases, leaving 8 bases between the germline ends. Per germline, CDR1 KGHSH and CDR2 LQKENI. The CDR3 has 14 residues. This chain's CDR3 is CASSPPAGAYEQYF. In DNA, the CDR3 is TGTGCCAGCTCACCACCCGCAGGGGCCTACGAGCAGTACTTC.

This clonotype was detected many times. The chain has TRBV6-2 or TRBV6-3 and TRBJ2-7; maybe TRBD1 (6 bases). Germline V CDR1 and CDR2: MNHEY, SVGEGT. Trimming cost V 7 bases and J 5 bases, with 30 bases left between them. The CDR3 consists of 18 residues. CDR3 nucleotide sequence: TGTGCCAGCACCTTCGGGCAGGGGCCTGGACGCCCTAGGCACGAGCAGTACTTC. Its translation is CASTFGQGPGRPRHEQYF.

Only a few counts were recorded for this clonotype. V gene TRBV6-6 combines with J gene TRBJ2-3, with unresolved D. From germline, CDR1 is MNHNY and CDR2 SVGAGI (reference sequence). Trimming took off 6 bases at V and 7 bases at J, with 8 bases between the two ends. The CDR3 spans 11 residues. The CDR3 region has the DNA TGTGCCAGCAGCCCAGAGAATACGCAGTATTTT. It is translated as CASSPENTQYF.

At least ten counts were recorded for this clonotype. The chain's CDR3 is CASAKTGTRSDEQFF. The DNA for the CDR3 is TGTGCCAGCGCTAAGACCGGGACTAGGAGCGATGAGCAGTTCTTC. The V and J genes are TRBV28 and TRBJ2-1; TRBD2 aligns across 8 bases. This CDR3 has 15 residues. The ends lost 8 bases at V and 8 bases at J; junction bases unmatched: 14. Per the germline V gene, CDR1 is MDHEN and CDR2 is SYDVKM.

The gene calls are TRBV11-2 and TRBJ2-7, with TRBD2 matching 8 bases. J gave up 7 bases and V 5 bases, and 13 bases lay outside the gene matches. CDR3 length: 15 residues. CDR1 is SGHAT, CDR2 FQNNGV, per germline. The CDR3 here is CASSPLSGRLGEQYF. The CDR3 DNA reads TGTGCCAGCAGCCCGTTAAGCGGGAGACTAGGGGAGCAGTACTTC.

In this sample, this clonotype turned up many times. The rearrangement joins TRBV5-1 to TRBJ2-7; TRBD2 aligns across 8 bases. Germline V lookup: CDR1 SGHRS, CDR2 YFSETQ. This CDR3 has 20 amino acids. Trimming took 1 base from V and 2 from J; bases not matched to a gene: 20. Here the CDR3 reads CASSLMFPGGAQGFTYEQYF. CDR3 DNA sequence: TGCGCCAGCAGCTTGATGTTTCCGGGAGGGGCACAGGGTTTTACCTACGAGCAGTACTTC. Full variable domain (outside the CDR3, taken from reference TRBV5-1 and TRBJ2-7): KAGVTQTPRYLIKTRGQQVTLSCSPISGHRSVSWYQQTPGQGLQFLFEYFSETQRNKGNFPGRFSGRQFSNSRSEMNVSTLELGDSALYLCASSLMFPGGAQGFTYEQYFGPGTRLTVT.

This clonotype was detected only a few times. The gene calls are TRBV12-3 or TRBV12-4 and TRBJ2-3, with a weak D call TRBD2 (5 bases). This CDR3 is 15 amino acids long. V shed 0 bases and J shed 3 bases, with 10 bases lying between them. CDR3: CASSLAGVRTDTQYF. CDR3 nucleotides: TGTGCCAGCAGTTTAGCGGGAGTACGAACAGATACGCAGTATTTT.

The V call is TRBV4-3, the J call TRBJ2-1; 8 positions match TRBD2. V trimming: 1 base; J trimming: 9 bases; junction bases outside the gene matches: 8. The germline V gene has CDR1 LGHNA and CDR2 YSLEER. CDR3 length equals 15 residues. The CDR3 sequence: CASSQAAAGEFEQFF. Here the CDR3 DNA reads TGCGCCAGCAGCCAAGCCGCAGCGGGAGAATTTGAGCAGTTCTTC.

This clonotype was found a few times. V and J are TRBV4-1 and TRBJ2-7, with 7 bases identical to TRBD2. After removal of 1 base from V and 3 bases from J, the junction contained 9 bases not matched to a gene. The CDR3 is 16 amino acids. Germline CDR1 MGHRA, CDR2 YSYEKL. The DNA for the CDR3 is TGCGCCAGCAGCCAAGGGAGTAGCGGGCCCTACTACGAGCAGTACTTC. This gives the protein CASSQGSSGPYYEQYF.

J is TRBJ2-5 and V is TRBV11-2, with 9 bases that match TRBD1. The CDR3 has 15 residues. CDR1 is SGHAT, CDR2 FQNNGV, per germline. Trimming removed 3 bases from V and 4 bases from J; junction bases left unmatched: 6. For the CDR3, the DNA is TGTGCCAGCAGCTTTAACACAGGGGGCACAGAGACCCAGTACTTC. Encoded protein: CASSFNTGGTETQYF. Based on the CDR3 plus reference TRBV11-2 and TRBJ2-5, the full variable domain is EAGVAQSPRYKIIEKRQSVAFWCNPISGHATLYWYQQILGQGPKLLIQFQNNGVVDDSQLPKDRFSAERLKGVDSTLKIQPAKLEDSAVYLCASSFNTGGTETQYFGPGTRLLVL.

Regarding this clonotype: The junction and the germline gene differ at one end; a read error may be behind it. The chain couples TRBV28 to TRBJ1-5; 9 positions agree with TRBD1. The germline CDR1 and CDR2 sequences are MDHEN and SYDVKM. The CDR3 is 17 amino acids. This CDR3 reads CAAAQGAWATSNQPQHF. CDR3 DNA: TGCGCGGCGGCACAGGGGGCCTGGGCTACGAGCAATCAGCCCCAGCATTTT.

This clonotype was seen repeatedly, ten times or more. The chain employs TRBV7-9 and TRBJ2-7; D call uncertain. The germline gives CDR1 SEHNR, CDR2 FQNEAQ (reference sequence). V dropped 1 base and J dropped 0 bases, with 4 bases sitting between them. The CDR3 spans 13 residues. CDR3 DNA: TGTGCCAGCAGCTTAGTCAGCTCCTACGAGCAGTACTTC. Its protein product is CASSLVSSYEQYF.

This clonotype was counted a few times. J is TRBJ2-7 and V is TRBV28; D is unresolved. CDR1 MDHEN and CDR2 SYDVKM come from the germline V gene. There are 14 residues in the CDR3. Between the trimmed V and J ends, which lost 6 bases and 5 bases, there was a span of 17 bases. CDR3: CASSLVGQYNEQYF. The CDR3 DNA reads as TGTGCCAGCAGCCTAGTCGGGCAGTACAACGAGCAGTACTTC. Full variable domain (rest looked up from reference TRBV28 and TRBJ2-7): DVKVTQSSRYLVKRTGEKVFLECVQDMDHENMFWYRQDPGLGLRLIYFSYDVKMKEKGDIPEGYSVSREKKERFSLILESASTNQTSMYLCASSLVGQYNEQYFGPGTRLTVT.

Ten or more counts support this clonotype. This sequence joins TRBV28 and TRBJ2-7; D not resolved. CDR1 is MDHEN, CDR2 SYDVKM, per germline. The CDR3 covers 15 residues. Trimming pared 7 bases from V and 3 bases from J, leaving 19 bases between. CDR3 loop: CASKKRIGLGYEQYF. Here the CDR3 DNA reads TGTGCCAGCAAAAAACGGATTGGTCTGGGCTACGAGCAGTACTTC.

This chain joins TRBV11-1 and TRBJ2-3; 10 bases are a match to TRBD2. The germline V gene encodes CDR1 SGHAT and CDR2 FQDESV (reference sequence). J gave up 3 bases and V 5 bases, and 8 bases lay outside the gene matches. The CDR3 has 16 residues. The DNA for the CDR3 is TGTGCCAGCAGCAGACATTCTAGCGGGGGAACAGATACGCAGTATTTT. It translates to CASSRHSSGGTDTQYF.

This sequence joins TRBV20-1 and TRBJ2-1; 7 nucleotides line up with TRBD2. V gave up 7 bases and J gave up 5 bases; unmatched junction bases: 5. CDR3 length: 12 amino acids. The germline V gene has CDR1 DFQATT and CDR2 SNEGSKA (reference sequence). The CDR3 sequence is CSGLAVHNEQFF. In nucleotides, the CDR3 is TGCAGTGGTCTAGCGGTACACAATGAGCAGTTCTTC.

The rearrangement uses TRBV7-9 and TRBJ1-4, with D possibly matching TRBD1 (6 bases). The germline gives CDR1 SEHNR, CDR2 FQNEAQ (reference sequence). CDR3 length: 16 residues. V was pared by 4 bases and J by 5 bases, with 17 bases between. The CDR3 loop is CASSSPEGGVNEKLFF. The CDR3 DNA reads TGTGCCAGCAGCTCCCCCGAGGGGGGCGTCAATGAAAAACTGTTTTTT.

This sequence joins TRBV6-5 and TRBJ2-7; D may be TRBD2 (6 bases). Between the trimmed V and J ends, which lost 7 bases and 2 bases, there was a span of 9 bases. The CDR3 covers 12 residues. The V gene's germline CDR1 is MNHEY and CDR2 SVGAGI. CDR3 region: CASTGGTYEQYF. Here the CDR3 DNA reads TGTGCCAGCACCGGGGGAACCTACGAGCAGTACTTC.

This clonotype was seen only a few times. In DNA, the CDR3 is TGTGCCACCAGCAGAGATCCTAGCGGGATTGGAACAGATACGCAGTATTTT. Encoded protein: CATSRDPSGIGTDTQYF. This sequence joins TRBV15 and TRBJ2-3; TRBD2 aligns across 9 bases. CDR3 size: 17 residues. CDR1 is LNHNV, CDR2 YYDKDF, per germline (reference sequence). The V segment lost 0 bases and the J segment 3 bases; nucleotides outside the gene matches: 7.